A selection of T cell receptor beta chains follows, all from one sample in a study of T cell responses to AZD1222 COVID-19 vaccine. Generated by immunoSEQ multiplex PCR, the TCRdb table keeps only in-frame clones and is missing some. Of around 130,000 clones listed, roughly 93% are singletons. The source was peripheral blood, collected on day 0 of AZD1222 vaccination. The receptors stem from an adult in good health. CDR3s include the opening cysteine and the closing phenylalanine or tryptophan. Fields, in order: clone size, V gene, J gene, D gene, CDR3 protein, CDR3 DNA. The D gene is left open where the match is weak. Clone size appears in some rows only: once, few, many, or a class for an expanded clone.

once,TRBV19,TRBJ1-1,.,CASSTEGSITEAFF,TGTGCCAGTAGTACGGAGGGGTCCATCACTGAAGCTTTCTTT
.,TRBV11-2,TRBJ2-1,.,CASSLGTGEQFF,TGTGCCAGCAGCTTGGGCACAGGTGAGCAGTTCTTC
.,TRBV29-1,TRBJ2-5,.,CSVGEGQETQYF,TGCAGCGTTGGCGAGGGCCAAGAGACCCAGTACTTC
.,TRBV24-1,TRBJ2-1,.,CATSDSISLTNEQFF,TGTGCCACCAGTGATTCTATTAGCCTGACGAATGAGCAGTTCTTC
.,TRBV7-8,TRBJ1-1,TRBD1,CASSWGQGNTEAFF,TGTGCCAGCAGCTGGGGACAGGGGAACACTGAAGCTTTCTTT
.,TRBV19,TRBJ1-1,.,CASTPGQMNTEAFF,TGTGCCAGTACTCCGGGACAAATGAACACTGAAGCTTTCTTT
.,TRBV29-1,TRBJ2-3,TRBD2,CSVGTSVDTQYF,TGCAGCGTTGGGACTAGCGTAGATACGCAGTATTTT
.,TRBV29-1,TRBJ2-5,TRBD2,CSVYGTSGEETQYF,TGCAGCGTGTATGGGACTAGCGGAGAAGAGACCCAGTACTTC
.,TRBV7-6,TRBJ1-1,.,CASSLNRQGITEAFF,TGTGCCAGCAGCTTAAATAGGCAGGGAATCACTGAAGCTTTCTTT
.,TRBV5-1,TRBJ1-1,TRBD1,CASSLGGTGSEEAFF,TGCGCCAGCAGCTTGGGCGGGACAGGGAGTGAGGAAGCTTTCTTT
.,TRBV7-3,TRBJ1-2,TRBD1,CASSPTGQGNYGYTF,TGTGCCAGCAGCCCAACCGGACAGGGGAACTATGGCTACACCTTC
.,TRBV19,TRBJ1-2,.,CASSIDPPWGGYTF,TGTGCCAGTAGTATAGACCCCCCATGGGGTGGCTACACCTTC
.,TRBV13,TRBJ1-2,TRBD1,CASSSQGTELIEDYYGYTF,TGTGCCAGCAGCTCTCAGGGGACAGAGCTTATAGAGGACTACTATGGCTACACCTTC
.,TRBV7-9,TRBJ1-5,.,CASSPGDGINQPQHF,TGTGCCAGCAGCCCCGGGGACGGAATAAATCAGCCCCAGCATTTT
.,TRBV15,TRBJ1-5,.,CATSVDMPQSNQPQHF,TGTGCCACCAGCGTTGACATGCCGCAAAGCAATCAGCCCCAGCATTTT
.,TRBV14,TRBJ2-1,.,CASSQDRPYNEQFF,TGTGCCAGCAGCCAAGATAGGCCGTACAATGAGCAGTTCTTC
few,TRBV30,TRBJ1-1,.,CAWSVGAGTEAFF,TGTGCCTGGAGTGTAGGGGCGGGAACTGAAGCTTTCTTT
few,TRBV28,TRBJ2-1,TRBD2,CASSFGLADSNEQFF,TGTGCCAGCAGTTTCGGACTAGCAGATTCGAATGAGCAGTTCTTC
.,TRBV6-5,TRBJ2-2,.,CASSYSATGGGELFF,TGTGCCAGCAGTTACTCCGCTACAGGCGGCGGGGAGCTGTTTTTT
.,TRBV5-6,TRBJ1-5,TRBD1,CASSLMGGQGSAQPQHF,TGTGCCAGCAGCTTGATGGGGGGACAGGGGAGCGCGCAGCCCCAGCATTTT
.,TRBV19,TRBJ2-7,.,CASSIGTRDRAYEQYF,TGTGCCAGTAGTATAGGGACTCGGGACCGAGCCTACGAGCAGTACTTC
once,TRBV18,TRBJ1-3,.,CASSRPGFSGNTIYF,TGTGCCAGCTCACGACCGGGATTCTCTGGAAACACCATATATTTT
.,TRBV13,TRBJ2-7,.,CASSFRTEGYGQYF,TGTGCCAGCAGCTTCCGGACAGAGGGATATGGGCAGTACTTC
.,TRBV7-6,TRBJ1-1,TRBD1,CASSLSPGQGRLAFF,TGTGCCAGCAGCTTAAGTCCCGGACAGGGGAGGTTGGCTTTCTTT
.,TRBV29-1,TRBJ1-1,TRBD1,CSVEGQGNSEAFF,TGCAGCGTTGAGGGACAGGGGAACTCTGAAGCTTTCTTT
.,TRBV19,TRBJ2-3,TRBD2,CASSHHAQLADTDTQYF,TGTGCCAGTAGCCACCACGCTCAACTAGCGGACACAGATACGCAGTATTTT
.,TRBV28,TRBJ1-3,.,CASSSGQPGTIYF,TGTGCCAGCAGTTCCGGACAGCCGGGGACCATATATTTT
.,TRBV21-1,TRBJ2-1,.,CASSKRGVYNEQFF,TGTGCCAGCAGCAAGCGGGGGGTATACAATGAGCAGTTCTTC
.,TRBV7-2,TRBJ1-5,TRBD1,CASSFGQGGNQPQHF,TGTGCCAGCAGCTTCGGACAGGGGGGCAATCAGCCCCAGCATTTT
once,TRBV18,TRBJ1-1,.,CASSPEITEAFF,TGTGCCAGCTCACCAGAGATAACTGAAGCTTTCTTT
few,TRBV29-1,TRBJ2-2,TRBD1,CSVERQGAGGELFF,TGCAGCGTTGAGAGACAGGGGGCCGGCGGGGAGCTGTTTTTT
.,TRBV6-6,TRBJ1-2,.,CASSAVYGYTF,TGTGCCAGCAGTGCCGTCTATGGCTACACCTTC
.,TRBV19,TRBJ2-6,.,CASSIEPPLIGTISGANVLTF,TGTGCCAGTAGTATAGAGCCCCCCCTGATAGGCACTATCTCTGGGGCCAACGTCCTGACTTTC
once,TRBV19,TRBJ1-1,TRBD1,CASSETGGKAFF,TGTGCCAGTAGCGAGACAGGGGGAAAAGCTTTCTTT
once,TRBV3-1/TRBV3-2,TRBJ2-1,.,CASSEGLMSYNEQFF,TGTGCCAGCAGCGAGGGGCTAATGTCCTACAATGAGCAGTTCTTC
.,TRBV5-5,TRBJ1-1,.,CASSDTPTGSLNTEAFF,TGTGCCAGCAGCGATACTCCTACCGGATCCTTGAACACTGAAGCTTTCTTT
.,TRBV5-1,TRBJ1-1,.,CASSSRGQNTEAFF,TGCGCCAGCAGCTCCAGGGGCCAGAACACTGAAGCTTTCTTT
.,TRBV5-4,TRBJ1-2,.,CASSLLGEVGYTF,TGTGCCAGCAGTTTACTGGGGGAAGTTGGCTACACCTTC
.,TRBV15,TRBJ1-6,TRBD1,CATRQGVYNSPLHF,TGTGCCACACGACAGGGGGTCTATAATTCACCCCTCCACTTT
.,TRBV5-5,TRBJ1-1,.,CASSPQGGRLEAFF,TGTGCCAGCAGCCCACAGGGCGGGAGGCTTGAAGCTTTCTTT
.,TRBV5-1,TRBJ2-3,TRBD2,CASSPSSGADTQYF,TGCGCCAGCAGCCCATCGAGCGGGGCAGATACGCAGTATTTT
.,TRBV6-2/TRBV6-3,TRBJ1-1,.,CASIYDGVSAEAFF,TGTGCCAGCATTTATGATGGGGTGAGCGCTGAAGCTTTCTTT
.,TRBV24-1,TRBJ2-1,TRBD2,CATSERGGPYNEQFF,TGTGCCACCAGTGAGCGGGGGGGCCCGTACAATGAGCAGTTCTTC
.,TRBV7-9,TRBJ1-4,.,CASSLTRRAEGEKLFF,TGTGCCAGCAGCCTAACGAGGAGGGCGGAGGGTGAAAAACTGTTTTTT
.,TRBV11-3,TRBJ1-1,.,CASSNAAGVTEAFF,TGTGCCAGCAGCAATGCGGCCGGCGTCACTGAAGCTTTCTTT
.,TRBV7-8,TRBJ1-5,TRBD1,CASSFSGPTPGQASWSQPQHF,TGTGCCAGCAGCTTTAGCGGTCCTACCCCCGGACAGGCTTCTTGGAGTCAGCCCCAGCATTTT
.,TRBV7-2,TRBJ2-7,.,CASSPRRGSYEQYF,TGTGCCAGCAGCCCCCGGCGGGGATCCTACGAGCAGTACTTC
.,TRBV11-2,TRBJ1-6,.,CASSLGPQGAEPLHF,TGTGCCAGCAGCTTAGGCCCACAGGGAGCAGAACCCCTCCACTTT
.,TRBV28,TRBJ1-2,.,CASSSRTKGLDGYTF,TGTGCCAGCAGTTCTAGGACAAAGGGCCTGGATGGCTACACCTTC
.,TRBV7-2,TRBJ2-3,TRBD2,CASSPTGAGGSTDTQYF,TGTGCCAGCAGCCCGACGGGAGCGGGAGGTTCCACAGATACGCAGTATTTT